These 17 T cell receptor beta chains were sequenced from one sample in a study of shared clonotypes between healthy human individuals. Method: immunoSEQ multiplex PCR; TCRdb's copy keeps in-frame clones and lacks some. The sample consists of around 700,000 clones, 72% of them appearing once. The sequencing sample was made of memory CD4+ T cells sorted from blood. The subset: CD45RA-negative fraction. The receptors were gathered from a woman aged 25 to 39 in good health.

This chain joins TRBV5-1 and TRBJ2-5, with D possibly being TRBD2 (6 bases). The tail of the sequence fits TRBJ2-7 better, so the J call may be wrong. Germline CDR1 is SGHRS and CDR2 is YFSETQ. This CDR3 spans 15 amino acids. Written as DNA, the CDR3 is TGCGCCAGCAGCCCGGCCCTGGGGGAGGCCTACGAGCAGTACTTC. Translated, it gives CASSPALGEAYEQYF.

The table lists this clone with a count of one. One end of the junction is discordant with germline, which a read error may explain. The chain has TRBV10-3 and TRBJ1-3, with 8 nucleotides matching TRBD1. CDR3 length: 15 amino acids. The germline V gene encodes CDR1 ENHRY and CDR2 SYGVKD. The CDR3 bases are TGTGCCAGCAGTCTCCAGGGACAGGCTGGAAACACCATATATTTT. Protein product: CASSLQGQAGNTIYF.

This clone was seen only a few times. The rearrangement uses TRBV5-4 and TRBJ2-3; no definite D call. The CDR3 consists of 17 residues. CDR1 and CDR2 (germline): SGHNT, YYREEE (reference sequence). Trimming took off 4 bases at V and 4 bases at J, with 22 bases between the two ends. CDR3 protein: CASSKPGALELPDTQYF. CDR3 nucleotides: TGTGCCAGCAGCAAACCTGGAGCCCTCGAACTTCCAGATACGCAGTATTTT.

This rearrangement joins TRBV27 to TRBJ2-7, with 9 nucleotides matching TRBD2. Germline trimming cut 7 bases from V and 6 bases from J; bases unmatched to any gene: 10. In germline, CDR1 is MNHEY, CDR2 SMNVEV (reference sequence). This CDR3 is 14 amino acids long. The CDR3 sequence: CASTQASGRSEQYF. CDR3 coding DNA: TGTGCCAGCACGCAGGCAAGCGGGAGGAGCGAGCAGTACTTC.

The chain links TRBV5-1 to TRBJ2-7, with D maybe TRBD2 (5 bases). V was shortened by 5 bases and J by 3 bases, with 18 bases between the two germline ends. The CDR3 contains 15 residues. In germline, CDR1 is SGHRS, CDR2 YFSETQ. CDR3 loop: CASSSGWGAGYEQYF. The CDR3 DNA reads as TGCGCCAGCAGTTCCGGTTGGGGAGCTGGCTACGAGCAGTACTTC.

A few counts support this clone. The CDR3 sequence: CASKDSLSNQPQHF. CDR3 bases: TGTGCCAGTAAAGACAGCCTTAGCAATCAGCCCCAGCATTTT. V usage is TRBV19 and J usage is TRBJ1-5; D is perhaps TRBD1 (5 bases). This CDR3 has 14 residues. The V gene's germline CDR1 is LNHDA and CDR2 SQIVND (reference sequence). The ends were cut back, 7 bases at V and 0 bases at J, with 10 bases in the middle.

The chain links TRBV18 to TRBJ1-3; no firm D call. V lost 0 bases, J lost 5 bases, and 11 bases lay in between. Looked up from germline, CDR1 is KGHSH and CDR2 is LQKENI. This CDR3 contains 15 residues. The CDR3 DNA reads TGTGCCAGCTCACCACCGGCGGGGAGGAGAAACACCATATATTTT. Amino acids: CASSPPAGRRNTIYF.

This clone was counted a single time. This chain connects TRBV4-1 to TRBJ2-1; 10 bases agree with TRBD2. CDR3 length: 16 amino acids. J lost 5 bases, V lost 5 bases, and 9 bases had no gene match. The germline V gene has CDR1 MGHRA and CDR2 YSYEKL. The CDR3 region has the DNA TGCGCCAGCAGCTATTCAGCGGGAGGGCCGAACAATGAGCAGTTCTTC. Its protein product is CASSYSAGGPNNEQFF.

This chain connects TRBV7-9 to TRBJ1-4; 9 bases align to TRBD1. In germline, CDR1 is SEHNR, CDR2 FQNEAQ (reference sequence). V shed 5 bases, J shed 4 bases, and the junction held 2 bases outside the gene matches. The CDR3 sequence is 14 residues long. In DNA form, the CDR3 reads TGTGCCAGCAGCCACAGGGGGCGTAATGAAAAACTGTTTTTT. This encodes CASSHRGRNEKLFF.

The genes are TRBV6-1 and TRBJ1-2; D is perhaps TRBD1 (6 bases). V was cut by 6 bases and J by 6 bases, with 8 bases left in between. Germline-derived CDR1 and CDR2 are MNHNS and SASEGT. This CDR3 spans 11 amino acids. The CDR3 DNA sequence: TGTGCCAGCAGCGGGGGGCATGGCTACACCTTC. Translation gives CASSGGHGYTF.

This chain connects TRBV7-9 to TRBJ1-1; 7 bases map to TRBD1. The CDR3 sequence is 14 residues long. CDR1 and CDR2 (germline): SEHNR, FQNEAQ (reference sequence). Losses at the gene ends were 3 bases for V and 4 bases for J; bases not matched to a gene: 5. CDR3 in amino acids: CASSFADRSTEAFF. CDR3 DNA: TGTGCCAGCAGCTTCGCGGACAGGAGCACTGAAGCTTTCTTT.

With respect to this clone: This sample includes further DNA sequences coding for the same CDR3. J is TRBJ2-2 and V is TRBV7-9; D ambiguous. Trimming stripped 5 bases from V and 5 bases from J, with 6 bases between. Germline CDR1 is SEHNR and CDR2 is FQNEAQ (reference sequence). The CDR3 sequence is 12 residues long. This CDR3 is CASSKETGELFF. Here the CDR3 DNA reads TGTGCCAGCAGCAAAGAAACCGGGGAGCTGTTTTTT.

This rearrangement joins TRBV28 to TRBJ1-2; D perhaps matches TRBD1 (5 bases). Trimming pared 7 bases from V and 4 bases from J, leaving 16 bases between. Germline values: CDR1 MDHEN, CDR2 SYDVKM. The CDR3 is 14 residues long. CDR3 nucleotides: TGTGCCAGCACCCGAGGAAGGCAGGGCTATGGCTACACCTTC. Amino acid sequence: CASTRGRQGYGYTF.

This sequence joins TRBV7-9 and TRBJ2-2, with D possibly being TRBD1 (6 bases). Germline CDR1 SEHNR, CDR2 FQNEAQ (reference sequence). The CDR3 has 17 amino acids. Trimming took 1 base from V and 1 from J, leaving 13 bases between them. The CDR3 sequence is CASSLVLTGVNTGELFF. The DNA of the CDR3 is TGTGCCAGCAGCTTAGTCCTGACAGGTGTGAACACCGGGGAGCTGTTTTTT. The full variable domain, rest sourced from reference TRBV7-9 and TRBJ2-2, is DTGVSQNPRHKITKRGQNVTFRCDPISEHNRLYWYRQTLGQGPEFLTYFQNEAQLEKSRLLSDRFSAERPKGSFSTLEIQRTEQGDSAMYLCASSLVLTGVNTGELFFGEGSRLTVL.

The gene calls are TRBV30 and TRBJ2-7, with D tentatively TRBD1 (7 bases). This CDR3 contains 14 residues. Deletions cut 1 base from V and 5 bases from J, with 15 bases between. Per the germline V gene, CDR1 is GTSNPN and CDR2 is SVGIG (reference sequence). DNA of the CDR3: TGTGCCTGGAGTGGGGGGGACAGCATCAACGAGCAGTACTTC. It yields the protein CAWSGGDSINEQYF.

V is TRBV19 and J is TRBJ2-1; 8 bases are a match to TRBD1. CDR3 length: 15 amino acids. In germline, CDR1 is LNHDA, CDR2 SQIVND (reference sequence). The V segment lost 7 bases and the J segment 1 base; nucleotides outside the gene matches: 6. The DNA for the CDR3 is TGTGCCAGTACAAAAGACAGGGGATCCTACAATGAGCAGTTCTTC. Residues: CASTKDRGSYNEQFF.

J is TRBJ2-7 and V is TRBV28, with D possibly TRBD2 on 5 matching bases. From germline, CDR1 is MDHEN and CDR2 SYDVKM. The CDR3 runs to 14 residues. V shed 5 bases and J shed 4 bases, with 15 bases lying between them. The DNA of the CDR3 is TGTGCCAGCAGTGCAGCGGAAATCGTTTACGAGCAGTACTTC. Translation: CASSAAEIVYEQYF.